Below, 24 T cell receptor beta chains from the same sample are listed, as sequenced in a study of cytomegalovirus exposure and HLA in healthy donors. Some clones are missing from TCRdb's copy, which holds only in-frame ones; the method was immunoSEQ multiplex PCR. Among about 130,000 clones listed, just under 90% were seen once. Sequenced input: PBMCs. The source of these receptors is a man aged 25-40 years in good health and CMV-seronegative.

The J gene is TRBJ1-6, the V gene TRBV13, with TRBD1 as a possible D gene (5 bases). V lost 4 bases and J 7 bases, leaving 14 bases between the germline ends. CDR3 length equals 15 residues. CDR1 and CDR2 from the germline V gene are PRHDT and FYEKMQ (reference sequence). The CDR3 DNA reads as TGTGCCAGCAGCTCTACGGGCAGGGCAAATTCACCCCTCCACTTT. This sequence encodes CASSSTGRANSPLHF.

The V and J genes are TRBV2 and TRBJ1-4, with 10 positions matching TRBD1. The germline CDR1 and CDR2 sequences are SNHLY and FYNNEI. The CDR3 contains 14 residues. V was pared by 6 bases and J by 8 bases, with 6 bases of the junction left unmatched. In nucleotides, the CDR3 is TGTGCCAGCAGGACAGGGGGCGCGGAAGAAAAACTGTTTTTT. Translating it yields CASRTGGAEEKLFF.

The chain couples TRBV7-9 to TRBJ2-3; no clear D. Germline values: CDR1 SEHNR, CDR2 FQNEAQ (reference sequence). Trimming pared 5 bases from V and 2 bases from J, leaving 11 bases between. CDR3 size: 14 residues. CDR3 DNA sequence: TGTGCCAGCAGCCGCCCTCCAGACACAGATACGCAGTATTTT. Its protein product is CASSRPPDTDTQYF. Complete variable domain (other parts from reference TRBV7-9 and TRBJ2-3): DTGVSQNPRHKITKRGQNVTFRCDPISEHNRLYWYRQTLGQGPEFLTYFQNEAQLEKSRLLSDRFSAERPKGSFSTLEIQRTEQGDSAMYLCASSRPPDTDTQYFGPGTRLTVL.

The chain employs TRBV7-9 and TRBJ2-2; no clear D gene. The CDR3 has 11 residues. Trimming shortened V by 4 bases and J by 10 bases, and 7 bases separated the two germline ends. CDR1 is SEHNR, CDR2 FQNEAQ, per germline (reference sequence). In DNA form, the CDR3 reads TGTGCCAGCAGCTCCATCCCGGAGCTGTTTTTT. Protein sequence: CASSSIPELFF. The full variable domain, its missing parts supplied by reference TRBV7-9 and TRBJ2-2, is DTGVSQNPRHKITKRGQNVTFRCDPISEHNRLYWYRQTLGQGPEFLTYFQNEAQLEKSRLLSDRFSAERPKGSFSTLEIQRTEQGDSAMYLCASSSIPELFFGEGSRLTVL.

This clone was detected once. The chain recombines TRBV19 with TRBJ1-5; the D is unclear. Germline assignment: CDR1 LNHDA and CDR2 SQIVND (reference sequence). CDR3 size: 13 residues. Deletions cut 5 bases from V and 6 bases from J, with 11 bases between. The CDR3 region has the DNA TGTGCCAGTAGTGACTCGCTGGGTCAGCCCCAGCATTTT. It yields the protein CASSDSLGQPQHF.

V and J are TRBV7-3 and TRBJ1-2, with TRBD1 identical over 8 bases. Looked up from germline, CDR1 is SGHTA and CDR2 is FQGTGA. Trimming took 6 bases from V and 7 from J; bases not matched to a gene: 7. The CDR3 loop spans 13 amino acids. The CDR3 spells CASSQDRDGGYTF. In nucleotides, the CDR3 is TGTGCCAGCAGTCAGGACAGGGACGGTGGCTACACCTTC.

The CDR3 DNA sequence: TGCGCCAGCAGCTCAACGGGACTAGCTCTCACAGATACGCAGTATTTT. It specifies CASSSTGLALTDTQYF. The rearrangement links TRBV5-1 to TRBJ2-3; 9 positions agree with TRBD2. Unmatched junction bases numbered 7, after V lost 3 bases and J lost 2 bases. This CDR3 is built from 16 residues. CDR1 and CDR2 (germline): SGHRS, YFSETQ.

The chain recombines TRBV7-3 with TRBJ2-1; D may be TRBD2 (6 bases). The CDR3 has 16 amino acids. Germline V gene lookup returns CDR1 SGHTA and CDR2 FQGTGA. Trimming took 5 bases from V and 2 from J, leaving 16 bases between them. The CDR3 spells CASSLTRGIPYNEQFF. In DNA, the CDR3 is TGTGCCAGCAGCCTCACCCGGGGGATCCCCTACAATGAGCAGTTCTTC.

This CDR3 is CASSHTGGYGYTF. CDR3 nucleotides: TGTGCCAGCAGCCACACAGGGGGCTATGGCTACACCTTC. The J gene is TRBJ1-2, the V gene TRBV5-5; 8 bases are shared with TRBD1. The germline V gene encodes CDR1 SGHKS and CDR2 YYEKEE (reference sequence). This CDR3 has 13 residues. Trimming at V came to 4 bases and at J to 4 bases, leaving 3 bases not matched to a gene.

The rearrangement uses TRBV13 and TRBJ2-7, with a tentative D call TRBD1 (6 bases). Looked up from germline, CDR1 is PRHDT and CDR2 is FYEKMQ (reference sequence). Between the trimmed V and J ends, which lost 5 bases and 3 bases, there was a span of 17 bases. The CDR3 spans 15 residues. The CDR3 nucleotides are TGTGCCAGCAGCCCCAGTACAGGGATGGGCTACGAGCAGTACTTC. Its translation is CASSPSTGMGYEQYF.

The chain carries TRBV7-8 and TRBJ1-4; D not resolved. The CDR3 runs 12 residues. CDR1 SGHVS and CDR2 FQNEAQ come from the germline V gene. Deletions cut 5 bases from V and 10 bases from J, with 11 bases between. In DNA, the CDR3 is TGTGCCAGCAGCGTCGACTCGGGAAAACTGTTTTTT. It yields the protein CASSVDSGKLFF.

This clone appeared a single time. V usage is TRBV6-5 and J usage is TRBJ1-1; D is undetermined. The CDR3 sequence is 15 residues long. The ends were cut back, 4 bases at V and 3 bases at J, with 15 bases in the middle. Germline V CDR1 and CDR2: MNHEY, SVGAGI. The CDR3 DNA sequence: TGTGCCAGCAGTTTAACCTCAGGCCAGCACACTGAAGCTTTCTTT. This translates into CASSLTSGQHTEAFF.

CDR3 region: CASSPYRGDTEAFF. The CDR3 nucleotides are TGTGCCAGCAGCCCCTACCGGGGAGACACTGAAGCTTTCTTT. The genes are TRBV11-2 and TRBJ1-1; D gene uncertain. Germline V gives CDR1 SGHAT, CDR2 FQNNGV. The ends were cut back, 5 bases at V and 3 bases at J, with 13 bases in the middle. The length of the CDR3 is 14 residues.

The chain has TRBV6-6 and TRBJ1-1, with TRBD1 identical over 7 bases. CDR1 and CDR2 (germline): MNHNY, SVGAGI (reference sequence). The CDR3 is 14 amino acids. Trimming removed 4 bases from V and 3 bases from J; junction bases left unmatched: 5. CDR3 coding DNA: TGTGCCAGCAGTTTTAGACAGGGAGACACTGAAGCTTTCTTT. Residues: CASSFRQGDTEAFF.

This chain links TRBV7-9 with TRBJ1-1; the D gene is possibly TRBD1 (5 bases). This CDR3 contains 16 residues. The V gene lost 5 bases and the J gene lost 4 bases, with 20 bases spanning the gap. CDR1 is SEHNR and CDR2 is FQNEAQ in the germline V gene (reference sequence). DNA of the CDR3: TGTGCCAGCAGCCCCCTGCGGGGGGACCCGGGCACTGAAGCTTTCTTT. Amino acids: CASSPLRGDPGTEAFF.

This chain links TRBV19 with TRBJ2-1; TRBD2 matches 9 bases. The V gene's germline CDR1 is LNHDA and CDR2 SQIVND (reference sequence). The CDR3 runs to 14 residues. V shed 3 bases and J 6 bases; nucleotides not matched to a gene: 3. DNA for the CDR3: TGTGCCAGTAGTATGGGACTAGCCCTCAATGAGCAGTTCTTC. It codes for CASSMGLALNEQFF.

The V call is TRBV6-1, the J call TRBJ1-2; 9 bases map to TRBD1. The V gene's germline CDR1 is MNHNS and CDR2 SASEGT. V dropped 6 bases and J dropped 3; count of bases not matched to a gene: 5. This CDR3 contains 14 residues. The CDR3 loop reads CASRQGAADYGYTF. DNA of the CDR3: TGTGCCAGCAGACAGGGGGCTGCGGACTATGGCTACACCTTC.

This chain uses TRBV5-1 with TRBJ1-2; D gene uncertain. Deletions cut 4 bases from V and 5 bases from J, with 9 bases between. The CDR3 is 12 residues long. Germline CDR1 reads SGHRS; CDR2 reads YFSETQ. The CDR3 coding sequence is TGCGCCAGCAGCAGGGAGACATATGGCTACACCTTC. Its translation: CASSRETYGYTF.

The chain uses TRBV6-5 and TRBJ2-7, with a weak D call TRBD1 (6 bases). The V gene's germline CDR1 is MNHEY and CDR2 SVGAGI. V was pared by 6 bases and J by 0 bases, with 9 bases between. The CDR3 has 13 residues. CDR3 residues: CASSGDISYEQYF. The DNA for the CDR3 is TGTGCCAGCAGCGGGGACATCTCCTACGAGCAGTACTTC.

The V and J genes are TRBV7-2 and TRBJ2-7; 8 nucleotides agree with TRBD2. The J segment lost 2 bases and the V segment lost 5 bases, leaving 8 bases of the junction unmatched. From germline, CDR1 is SGHTA and CDR2 FQGNSA. CDR3 size: 15 residues. This chain's CDR3 is CASSPTAGGAYEQYF. DNA for the CDR3: TGTGCCAGCAGCCCAACGGCGGGGGGTGCCTACGAGCAGTACTTC.

The gene calls are TRBV29-1 and TRBJ1-5; TRBD1 agrees at 7 bases. Germline assignment: CDR1 SQVTM and CDR2 ANQGSEA. The CDR3 loop spans 15 amino acids. The V gene end was trimmed by 7 bases and the J gene end by 4 bases; junction bases not matched to a gene: 13. CDR3 bases: TGCAGCGGCGACTTAGTACAGGGGAGGAATCAGCCCCAGCATTTT. Encoded protein: CSGDLVQGRNQPQHF.

The rearrangement uses TRBV7-9 and TRBJ1-5, with D possibly TRBD1 on 5 matching bases. Trimming took 1 base from V and 7 from J, leaving 11 bases between them. The length of the CDR3 is 14 residues. CDR1 SEHNR and CDR2 FQNEAQ come from the germline V gene (reference sequence). As DNA, the CDR3 is TGTGCCAGCAGCTTAGAAGGGGAGGCCCAGCCCCAGCATTTT. Its translation: CASSLEGEAQPQHF.

CDR3 protein: CASSLARAGRETQYF. CDR3 in DNA: TGCGCCAGCAGCTTGGCCAGGGCAGGACGTGAGACCCAGTACTTC. J is TRBJ2-5 and V is TRBV5-1; D possibly corresponds to TRBD1 (5 bases). The V gene's germline CDR1 is SGHRS and CDR2 YFSETQ. This CDR3 is built from 15 residues. The V and J ends lost 0 bases and 5 bases respectively, with 14 bases between them. The full variable domain, its missing parts supplied by reference TRBV5-1 and TRBJ2-5, is KAGVTQTPRYLIKTRGQQVTLSCSPISGHRSVSWYQQTPGQGLQFLFEYFSETQRNKGNFPGRFSGRQFSNSRSEMNVSTLELGDSALYLCASSLARAGRETQYFGPGTRLLVL.

CDR3 protein: CASSPPGVSGSGFF. CDR3 bases: TGTGCCAGCAGCCCGCCCGGCGTGAGCGGCAGTGGGTTCTTC. The rearrangement uses TRBV11-2 and TRBJ2-1; TRBD2 might be the D (5 bases). CDR3 length equals 14 residues. With 5 bases removed from V and 15 bases from J, the gap between germline ends came to 23 bases. Looked up from germline, CDR1 is SGHAT and CDR2 is FQNNGV.